What follows describes a single T cell receptor (beta chain). Germline values: CDR1 GTSNPN, CDR2 SVGIG (reference sequence). The CDR3 spans 13 residues. Germline trimming cut 2 bases from V and 9 bases from J; bases unmatched to any gene: 5. This sample stems from a study of cytotoxic CD8 clonotypes in ibrutinib-treated CLL. Sequencing used immunoSEQ multiplex PCR; TCRdb keeps in-frame clones, though not all of them. The sample holds roughly 30,000 clones, about 80% seen once. The chain couples TRBV30 to TRBJ2-1, with 9 bases aligning to TRBD2. This sequence was found in a human donor with chronic lymphocytic leukemia. Sequenced here: PBMCs, sampled after 36 months of ibrutinib treatment. The CDR3 sequence: CAWSQRGEGEQFF. CDR3 in DNA: TGTGCCTGGAGTCAGCGGGGGGAGGGTGAGCAGTTCTTC.